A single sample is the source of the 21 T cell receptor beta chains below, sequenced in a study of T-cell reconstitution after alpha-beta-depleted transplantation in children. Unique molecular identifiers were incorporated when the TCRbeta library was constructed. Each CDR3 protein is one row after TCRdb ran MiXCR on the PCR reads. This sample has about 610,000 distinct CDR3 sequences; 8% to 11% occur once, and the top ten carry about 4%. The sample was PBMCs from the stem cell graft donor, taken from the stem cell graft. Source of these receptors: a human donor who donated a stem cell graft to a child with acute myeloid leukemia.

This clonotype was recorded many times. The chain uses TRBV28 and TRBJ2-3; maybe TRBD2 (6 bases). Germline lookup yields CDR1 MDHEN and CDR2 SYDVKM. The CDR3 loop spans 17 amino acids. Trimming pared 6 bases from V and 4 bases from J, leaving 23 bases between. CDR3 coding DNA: TGTGCCAGCAGAAACACCGGGACTCCCAATGGGGCAGATACGCAGTATTTT. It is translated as CASRNTGTPNGADTQYF.

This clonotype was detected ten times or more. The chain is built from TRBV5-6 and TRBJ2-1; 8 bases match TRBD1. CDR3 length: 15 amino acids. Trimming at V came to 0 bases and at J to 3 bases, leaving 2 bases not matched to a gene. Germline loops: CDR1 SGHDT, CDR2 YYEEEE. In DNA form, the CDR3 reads TGTGCCAGCAGCTTGGCCGGACAGGGCTACAATGAGCAGTTCTTC. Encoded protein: CASSLAGQGYNEQFF.

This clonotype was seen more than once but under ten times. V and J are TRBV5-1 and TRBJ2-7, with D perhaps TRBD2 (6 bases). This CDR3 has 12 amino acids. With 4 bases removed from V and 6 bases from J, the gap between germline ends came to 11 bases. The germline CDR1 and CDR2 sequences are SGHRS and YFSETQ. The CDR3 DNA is TGCGCCAGCAGCAATAGCGGAGGCGAGCAGTACTTC. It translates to CASSNSGGEQYF.

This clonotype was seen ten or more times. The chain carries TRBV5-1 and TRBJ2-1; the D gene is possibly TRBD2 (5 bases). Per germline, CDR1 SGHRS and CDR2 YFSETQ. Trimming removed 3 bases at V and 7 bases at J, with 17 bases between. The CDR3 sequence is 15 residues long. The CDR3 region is CASSSGLLEGNEQFF. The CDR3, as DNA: TGCGCCAGCAGCTCCGGACTTCTGGAAGGGAATGAGCAGTTCTTC.

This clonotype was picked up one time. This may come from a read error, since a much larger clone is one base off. CDR3 coding DNA: TGTGCCAGCAGTTTCTTCCAGGGAGAGACCCAGTACTTC. Its translation: CASSFFQGETQYF. This chain connects TRBV12-3 or TRBV12-4 to TRBJ2-5; tentative D call: TRBD1 (5 bases). This CDR3 is 13 amino acids long. Trimming took off 3 bases at V and 4 bases at J, with 9 bases between the two ends.

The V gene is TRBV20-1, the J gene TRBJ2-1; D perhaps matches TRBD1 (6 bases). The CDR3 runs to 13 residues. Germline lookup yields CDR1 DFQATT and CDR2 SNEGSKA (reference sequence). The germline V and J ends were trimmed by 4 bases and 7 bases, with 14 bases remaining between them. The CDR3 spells CSATANTGNEQFF. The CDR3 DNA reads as TGCAGTGCTACCGCCAACACAGGGAATGAGCAGTTCTTC.

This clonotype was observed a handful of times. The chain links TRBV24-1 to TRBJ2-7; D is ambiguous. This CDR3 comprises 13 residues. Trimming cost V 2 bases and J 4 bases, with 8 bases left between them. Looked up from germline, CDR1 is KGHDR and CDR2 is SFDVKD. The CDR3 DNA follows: TGTGCCACCAGTGATTCCTGGGGATACGAGCAGTACTTC. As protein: CATSDSWGYEQYF.

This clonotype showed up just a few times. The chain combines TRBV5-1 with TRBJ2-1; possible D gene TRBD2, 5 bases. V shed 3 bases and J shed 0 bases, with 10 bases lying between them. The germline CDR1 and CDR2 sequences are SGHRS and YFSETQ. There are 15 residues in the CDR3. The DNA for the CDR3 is TGCGCCAGCAGCTCCACTAGTATCTCCTACAATGAGCAGTTCTTC. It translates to CASSSTSISYNEQFF.

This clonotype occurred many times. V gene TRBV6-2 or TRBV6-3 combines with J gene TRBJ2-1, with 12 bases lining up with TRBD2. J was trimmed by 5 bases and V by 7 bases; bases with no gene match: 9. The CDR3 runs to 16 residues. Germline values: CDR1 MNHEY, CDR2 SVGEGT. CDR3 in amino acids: CASNDPSGRANNEQFF. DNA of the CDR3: TGTGCCAGCAACGACCCTAGCGGGAGGGCCAACAATGAGCAGTTCTTC.

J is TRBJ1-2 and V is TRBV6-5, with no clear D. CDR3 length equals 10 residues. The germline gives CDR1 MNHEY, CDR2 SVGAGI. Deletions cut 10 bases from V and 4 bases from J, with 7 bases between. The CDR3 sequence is CAIGRYGYTF. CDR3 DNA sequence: TGTGCCATCGGGCGCTATGGCTACACCTTC.

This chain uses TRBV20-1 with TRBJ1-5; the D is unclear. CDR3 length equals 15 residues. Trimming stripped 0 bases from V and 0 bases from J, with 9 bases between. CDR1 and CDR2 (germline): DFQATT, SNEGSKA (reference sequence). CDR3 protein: CSARDSGYSNQPQHF. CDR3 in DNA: TGCAGTGCTAGAGATTCGGGGTATAGCAATCAGCCCCAGCATTTT.

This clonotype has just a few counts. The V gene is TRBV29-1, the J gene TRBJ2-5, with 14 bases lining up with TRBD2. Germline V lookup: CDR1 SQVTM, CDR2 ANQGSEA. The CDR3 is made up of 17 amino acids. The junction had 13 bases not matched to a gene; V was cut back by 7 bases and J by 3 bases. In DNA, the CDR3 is TGCAGCGCGAGGCCAGAACAGGGACTAGCGGGAGAAGAGACCCAGTACTTC. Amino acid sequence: CSARPEQGLAGEETQYF. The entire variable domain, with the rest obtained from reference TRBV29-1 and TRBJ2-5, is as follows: SAVISQKPSRDICQRGTSLTIQCQVDSQVTMMFWYRQQPGQSLTLIATANQGSEATYESGFVIDKFPISRPNLTFSTLTVSNMSPEDSSIYLCSARPEQGLAGEETQYFGPGTRLLVL.

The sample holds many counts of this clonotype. The CDR3 here is CASSSPTRTMRGGGEFF. The CDR3 nucleotides are TGCGCCAGCAGCTCCCCGACTAGAACAATGAGGGGTGGAGGGGAGTTCTTC. This sequence joins TRBV5-1 and TRBJ2-1, with D possibly being TRBD2 (6 bases). The CDR3 sequence is 17 residues long. Per germline, CDR1 SGHRS and CDR2 YFSETQ. V was cut by 3 bases and J by 14 bases, with 30 bases left in between.

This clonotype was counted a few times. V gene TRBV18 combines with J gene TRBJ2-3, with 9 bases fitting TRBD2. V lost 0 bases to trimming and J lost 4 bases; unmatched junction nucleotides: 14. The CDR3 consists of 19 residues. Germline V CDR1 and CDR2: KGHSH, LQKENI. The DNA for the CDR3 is TGTGCCAGCTCACCACCGACGGGGAGCGGGAGGTTGAGAGCAGATACGCAGTATTTT. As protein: CASSPPTGSGRLRADTQYF.

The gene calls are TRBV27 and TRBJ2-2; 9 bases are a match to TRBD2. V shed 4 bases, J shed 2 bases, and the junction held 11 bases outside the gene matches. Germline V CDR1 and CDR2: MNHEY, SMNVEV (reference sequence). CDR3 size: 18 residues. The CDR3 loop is CASSSLGLAGSNTGELFF. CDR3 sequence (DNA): TGTGCCAGCAGTTCCCTCGGCCTAGCGGGATCAAACACCGGGGAGCTGTTTTTT.

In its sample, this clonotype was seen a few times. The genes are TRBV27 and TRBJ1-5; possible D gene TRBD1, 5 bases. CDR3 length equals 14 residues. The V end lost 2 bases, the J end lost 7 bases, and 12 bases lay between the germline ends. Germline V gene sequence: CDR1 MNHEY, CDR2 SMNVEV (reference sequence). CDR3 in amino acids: CASSLGGERQPQHF. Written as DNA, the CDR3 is TGTGCCAGCAGTTTAGGGGGAGAACGGCAGCCCCAGCATTTT.

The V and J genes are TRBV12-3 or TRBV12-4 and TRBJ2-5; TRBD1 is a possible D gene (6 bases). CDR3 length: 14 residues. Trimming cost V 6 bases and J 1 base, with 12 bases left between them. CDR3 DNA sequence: TGTGCCAGCAGCGATCGGACAGTCCAAGAGACCCAGTACTTC. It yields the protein CASSDRTVQETQYF.

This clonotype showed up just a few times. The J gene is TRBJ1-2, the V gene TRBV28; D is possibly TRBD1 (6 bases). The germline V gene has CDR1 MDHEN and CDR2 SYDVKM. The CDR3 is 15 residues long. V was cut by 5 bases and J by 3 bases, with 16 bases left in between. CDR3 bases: TGTGCCAGCAGTCCCGCCGGGGAGGGGGACTATGGCTACACCTTC. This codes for CASSPAGEGDYGYTF.

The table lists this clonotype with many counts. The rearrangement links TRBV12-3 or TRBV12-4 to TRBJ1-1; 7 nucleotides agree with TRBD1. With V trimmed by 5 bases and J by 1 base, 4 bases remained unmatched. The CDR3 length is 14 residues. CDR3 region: CASSTRQGNTEAFF. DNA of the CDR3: TGTGCCAGCAGTACTCGACAGGGGAACACTGAAGCTTTCTTT.

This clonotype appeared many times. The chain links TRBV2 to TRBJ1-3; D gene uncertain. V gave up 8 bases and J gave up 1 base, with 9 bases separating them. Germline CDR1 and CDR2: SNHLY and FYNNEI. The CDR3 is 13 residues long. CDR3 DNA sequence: TGTGCCAGCGACGGACCTTCTGGAAACACCATATATTTT. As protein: CASDGPSGNTIYF. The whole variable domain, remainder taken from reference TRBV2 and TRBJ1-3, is EPEVTQTPSHQVTQMGQEVILRCVPISNHLYFYWYRQILGQKVEFLVSFYNNEISEKSEIFDDQFSVERPDGSNFTLKIRSTKLEDSAMYFCASDGPSGNTIYFGEGSWLTVV.

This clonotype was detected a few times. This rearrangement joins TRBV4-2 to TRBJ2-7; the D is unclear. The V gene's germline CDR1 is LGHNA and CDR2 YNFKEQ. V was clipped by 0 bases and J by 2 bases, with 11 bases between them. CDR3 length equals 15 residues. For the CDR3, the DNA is TGTGCCAGCAGCCAAGAAGGGTCGGACCCCTACGAGCAGTACTTC. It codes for CASSQEGSDPYEQYF.